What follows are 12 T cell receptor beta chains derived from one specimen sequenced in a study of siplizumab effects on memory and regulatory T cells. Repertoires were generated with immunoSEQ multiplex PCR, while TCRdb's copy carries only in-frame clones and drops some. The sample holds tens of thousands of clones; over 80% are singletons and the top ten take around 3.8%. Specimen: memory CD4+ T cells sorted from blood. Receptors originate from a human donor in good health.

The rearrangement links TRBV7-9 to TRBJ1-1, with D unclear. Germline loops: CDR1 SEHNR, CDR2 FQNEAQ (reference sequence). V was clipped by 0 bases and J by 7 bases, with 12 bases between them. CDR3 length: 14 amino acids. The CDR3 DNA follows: TGTGCCAGCAGCTTAGCCGGTAACGCGGGTGAAGCTTTCTTT. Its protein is CASSLAGNAGEAFF.

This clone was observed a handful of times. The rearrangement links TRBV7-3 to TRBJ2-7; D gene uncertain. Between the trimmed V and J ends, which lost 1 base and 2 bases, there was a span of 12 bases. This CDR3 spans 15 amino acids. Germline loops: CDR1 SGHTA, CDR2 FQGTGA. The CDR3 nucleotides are TGTGCCAGCAGCTTAAGCTCGACGTCCGCCTACGAGCAGTACTTC. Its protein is CASSLSSTSAYEQYF.

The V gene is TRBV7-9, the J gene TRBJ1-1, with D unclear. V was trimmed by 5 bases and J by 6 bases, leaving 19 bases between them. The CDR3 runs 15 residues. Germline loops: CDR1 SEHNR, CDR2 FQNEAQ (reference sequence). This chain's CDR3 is CASSPDLWRVAEAFF. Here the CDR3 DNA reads TGTGCCAGCAGCCCTGATCTATGGAGGGTAGCTGAAGCTTTCTTT.

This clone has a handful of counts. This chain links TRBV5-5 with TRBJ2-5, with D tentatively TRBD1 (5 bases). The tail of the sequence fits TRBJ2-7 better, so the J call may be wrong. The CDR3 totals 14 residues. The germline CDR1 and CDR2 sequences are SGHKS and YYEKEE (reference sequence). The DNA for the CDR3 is TGTGCCAGTATCTCAAACAGGCCGGAATACGAGCAGTACTTC. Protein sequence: CASISNRPEYEQYF.

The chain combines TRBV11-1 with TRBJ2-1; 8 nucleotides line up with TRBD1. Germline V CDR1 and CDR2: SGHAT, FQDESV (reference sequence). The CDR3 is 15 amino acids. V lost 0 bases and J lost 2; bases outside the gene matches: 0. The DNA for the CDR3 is TGTGCCAGCAGCTTAGCACAGGGGGCCTACAATGAGCAGTTCTTC. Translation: CASSLAQGAYNEQFF.

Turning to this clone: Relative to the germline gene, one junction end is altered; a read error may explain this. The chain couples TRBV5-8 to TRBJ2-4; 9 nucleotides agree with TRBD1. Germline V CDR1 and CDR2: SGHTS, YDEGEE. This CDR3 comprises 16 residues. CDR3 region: CASSSGTGRTKNIQCF. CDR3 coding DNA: TGTGCCAGCAGCTCCGGGACAGGGCGAACCAAAAACATTCAGTGCTTC.

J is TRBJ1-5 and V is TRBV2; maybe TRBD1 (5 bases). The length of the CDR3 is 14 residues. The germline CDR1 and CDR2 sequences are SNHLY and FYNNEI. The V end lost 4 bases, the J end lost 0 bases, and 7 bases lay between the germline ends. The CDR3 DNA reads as TGTGCCAGCAGTGTGGGGACTAGCAATCAGCCCCAGCATTTT. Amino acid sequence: CASSVGTSNQPQHF.

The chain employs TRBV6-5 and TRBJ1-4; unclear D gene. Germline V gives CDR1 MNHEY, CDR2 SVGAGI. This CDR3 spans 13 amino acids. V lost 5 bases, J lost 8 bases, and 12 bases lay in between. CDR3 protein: CASSKRKGEKLFF. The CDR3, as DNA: TGTGCCAGCAGTAAGAGGAAGGGAGAAAAACTGTTTTTT.

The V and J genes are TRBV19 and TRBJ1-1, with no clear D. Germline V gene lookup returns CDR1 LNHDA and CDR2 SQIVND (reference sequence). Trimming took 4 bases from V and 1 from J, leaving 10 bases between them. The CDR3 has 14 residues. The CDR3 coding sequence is TGTGCCAGTAGTAATCTGGGCGGGAACACTGAAGCTTTCTTT. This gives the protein CASSNLGGNTEAFF.

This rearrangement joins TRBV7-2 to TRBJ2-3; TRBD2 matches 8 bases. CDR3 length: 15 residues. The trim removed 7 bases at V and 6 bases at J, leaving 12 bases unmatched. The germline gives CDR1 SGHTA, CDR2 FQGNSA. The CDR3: CASTLSASGPDTQYF. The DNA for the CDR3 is TGTGCCAGCACCCTTAGTGCTAGCGGGCCTGATACGCAGTATTTT.

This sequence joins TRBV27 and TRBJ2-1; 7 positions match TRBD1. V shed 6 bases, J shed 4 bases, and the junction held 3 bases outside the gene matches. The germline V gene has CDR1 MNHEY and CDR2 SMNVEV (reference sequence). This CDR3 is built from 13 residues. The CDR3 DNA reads TGTGCCAGCAGGAGGGACAGTTACAATGAGCAGTTCTTC. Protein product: CASRRDSYNEQFF.

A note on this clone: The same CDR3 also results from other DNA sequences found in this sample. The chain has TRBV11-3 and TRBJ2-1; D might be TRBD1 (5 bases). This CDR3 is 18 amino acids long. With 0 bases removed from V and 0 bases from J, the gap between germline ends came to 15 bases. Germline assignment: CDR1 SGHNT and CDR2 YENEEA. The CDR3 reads CASSLDQGGTSSYNEQFF. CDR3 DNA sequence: TGTGCCAGCAGCTTAGATCAGGGCGGTACAAGCTCCTACAATGAGCAGTTCTTC.